The next 24 T cell receptor beta chains were all read from a single sample in a study of CD8 T cells in ankylosing spondylitis. TCRdb recomputed calls from the 5' RACE reads with MiXCR, one row per CDR3 protein. Here the sample spans 150,000 to 200,000 distinct CDR3 sequences, about an eighth being singletons. The specimen was blood, either unsorted or a sorted T cell fraction (not recorded which). These receptors came from a female donor with ankylosing spondylitis or in good health (not recorded which).

This clonotype was seen ten or more times. V usage is TRBV7-9 and J usage is TRBJ2-1; TRBD2 matches at 11 bases. V shed 5 bases, J shed 4 bases, and the junction held 4 bases outside the gene matches. CDR1 SEHNR and CDR2 FQNEAQ come from the germline V gene (reference sequence). This CDR3 has 15 residues. The CDR3 nucleotides read TGTGCCAGCAGCCAAACTAGCGGGGGATACAATGAGCAGTTCTTC. Protein sequence: CASSQTSGGYNEQFF.

This CDR3 is CSAQTSGEETQYF. The CDR3 DNA reads as TGCAGTGCACAGACTAGCGGGGAAGAGACCCAGTACTTC. The chain has TRBV20-1 and TRBJ2-5, with 11 bases aligning to TRBD2. V lost 6 bases and J lost 3; bases outside the gene matches: 3. Germline CDR1 DFQATT, CDR2 SNEGSKA (reference sequence). CDR3 size: 13 residues.

The V gene is TRBV5-1, the J gene TRBJ2-7, with D uncertain. CDR1 is SGHRS, CDR2 YFSETQ, per germline. V was clipped by 2 bases and J by 2 bases, with 8 bases between them. The CDR3 loop spans 13 amino acids. CDR3: CASSLAYPYEQYF. The CDR3 nucleotides read TGCGCCAGCAGCTTAGCCTACCCCTACGAGCAGTACTTC.

The chain combines TRBV19 with TRBJ2-2, with 8 nucleotides matching TRBD2. This CDR3 is built from 18 residues. Germline V lookup: CDR1 LNHDA, CDR2 SQIVND (reference sequence). V dropped 0 bases and J dropped 4; count of bases not matched to a gene: 10. CDR3: CASSIDGLAPEGTGELFF. The CDR3 DNA is TGTGCCAGTAGTATAGATGGACTAGCCCCAGAGGGCACCGGGGAGCTGTTTTTT.

This clonotype was counted only a few times. The rearrangement uses TRBV14 and TRBJ2-1; D ambiguous. Germline V gene sequence: CDR1 SGHDN, CDR2 FVKESK. The CDR3 runs 12 residues. Trimming removed 4 bases from V and 5 bases from J, with 6 bases in between. This chain's CDR3 is CASSPTHNEQFF. The CDR3, as DNA: TGTGCCAGCAGCCCAACACACAATGAGCAGTTCTTC.

There are many counts of this clonotype. The genes are TRBV5-1 and TRBJ2-6; 7 bases line up with TRBD1. This CDR3 has 17 amino acids. CDR1 SGHRS and CDR2 YFSETQ come from the germline V gene. Unmatched junction bases numbered 4, after V lost 1 base and J lost 0 bases. CDR3 bases: TGCGCCAGCAGCTTGACGGGACAGCGCTCTGGGGCCAACGTCCTGACTTTC. Its translation: CASSLTGQRSGANVLTF.

This clonotype was found many times. This sequence joins TRBV5-1 and TRBJ2-1, with 8 bases lining up with TRBD2. This CDR3 has 15 residues. V gave up 1 base and J gave up 0 bases; unmatched junction bases: 0. Germline lookup yields CDR1 SGHRS and CDR2 YFSETQ. The CDR3 nucleotides are TGCGCCAGCAGCTTGAGCGGGAGCTCCTACAATGAGCAGTTCTTC. Its protein is CASSLSGSSYNEQFF.

Many counts were recorded for this clonotype. This sequence joins TRBV5-6 and TRBJ2-7, with no clear D. This CDR3 is built from 15 residues. Deletions cut 0 bases from V and 0 bases from J, with 10 bases between. Germline lookup yields CDR1 SGHDT and CDR2 YYEEEE. For the CDR3, the DNA is TGTGCCAGCAGCTTGGTTCGCGGTTACTCCTACGAGCAGTACTTC. This codes for CASSLVRGYSYEQYF.

This clonotype was recorded many times. The rearrangement links TRBV20-1 to TRBJ2-5; 7 bases agree with TRBD2. The V segment lost 6 bases and the J segment 6 bases; nucleotides outside the gene matches: 13. CDR3 length: 14 amino acids. CDR1 and CDR2 (germline): DFQATT, SNEGSKA (reference sequence). The CDR3 protein is CSAIRGTNLKTQYF. The CDR3 DNA is TGCAGTGCCATACGTGGGACTAATTTGAAGACCCAGTACTTC.

This clonotype was seen repeatedly, ten times or more. CDR3 DNA: TGCGCCAGCCAAGGACAGGGGAATGAAAAACTGTTTTTT. This translates into CASQGQGNEKLFF. The chain couples TRBV5-1 to TRBJ1-4, with TRBD1 identical over 9 bases. The germline CDR1 and CDR2 sequences are SGHRS and YFSETQ. Unmatched junction bases numbered 3, after V lost 7 bases and J lost 5 bases. The CDR3 has 13 amino acids. The entire variable domain, with the rest obtained from reference TRBV5-1 and TRBJ1-4, is as follows: KAGVTQTPRYLIKTRGQQVTLSCSPISGHRSVSWYQQTPGQGLQFLFEYFSETQRNKGNFPGRFSGRQFSNSRSEMNVSTLELGDSALYLCASQGQGNEKLFFGSGTQLSVL.

This clonotype was seen at least ten times. CDR3 nucleotide sequence: TGTGCCACCAGCAGAGATCAAGGAGATACGCAGTATTTT. Its translation: CATSRDQGDTQYF. The rearrangement joins TRBV15 to TRBJ2-3, with no clear D. The germline V gene has CDR1 LNHNV and CDR2 YYDKDF (reference sequence). Trimming cost V 0 bases and J 5 bases, with 6 bases left between them. This CDR3 is built from 13 residues.

Ten or more counts support this clonotype. V usage is TRBV28 and J usage is TRBJ2-1, with a possible D match to TRBD1 (5 bases). Per the germline V gene, CDR1 is MDHEN and CDR2 is SYDVKM. This CDR3 comprises 12 residues. The V gene lost 1 base and the J gene lost 10 bases, with 8 bases spanning the gap. The CDR3 DNA sequence: TGTGCCAGCAGTTTATCCGGACAAGAGCAGTTCTTC. This encodes CASSLSGQEQFF.

This clonotype was picked up many times. V usage is TRBV5-1 and J usage is TRBJ2-1; 7 nucleotides agree with TRBD2. CDR1 and CDR2 (germline): SGHRS, YFSETQ. The CDR3 runs 15 residues. The V and J ends lost 4 bases and 10 bases, in that order; junction bases with no gene match: 14. The DNA for the CDR3 is TGCGCCAGCAGCCGTATCGGGACTACCGCAGGAGAGCAGTTCTTC. Protein: CASSRIGTTAGEQFF.

This clonotype was seen only a few times. This chain connects TRBV6-6 to TRBJ2-7, with TRBD2 matching 7 bases. Trimming removed 10 bases from V and 5 bases from J; junction bases left unmatched: 8. In germline, CDR1 is MNHNY, CDR2 SVGAGI (reference sequence). CDR3 length equals 12 residues. This chain's CDR3 is CATQASGDEQYF. The CDR3 DNA follows: TGTGCCACCCAAGCCAGCGGGGACGAGCAGTACTTC.

Note on this clonotype: Possible read error: a much larger clone is one base away. This chain links TRBV30 with TRBJ1-1, with 8 bases fitting TRBD1. This CDR3 has 10 amino acids. The germline gives CDR1 GTSNPN, CDR2 SVGIG (reference sequence). CDR3 in DNA: TGTACCTTCCAGGGGGCTGGGGCTTTCTTT. It specifies CTFQGAGAFF.

Ten or more counts support this clonotype. The V and J genes are TRBV5-1 and TRBJ2-1; 11 nucleotides line up with TRBD2. This CDR3 comprises 15 residues. Looked up from germline, CDR1 is SGHRS and CDR2 is YFSETQ. V gave up 4 bases and J gave up 6 bases; unmatched junction bases: 6. The CDR3 region is CASSETSGSLNEQFF. In DNA form, the CDR3 reads TGCGCCAGCAGCGAAACTAGCGGGAGCCTCAATGAGCAGTTCTTC.

The chain uses TRBV10-3 and TRBJ1-2, with 7 bases identical to TRBD1. The ends lost 6 bases at V and 1 base at J; junction bases unmatched: 5. This CDR3 has 14 amino acids. The germline CDR1 and CDR2 sequences are ENHRY and SYGVKD. This chain's CDR3 is CAIRTGVVNYGYTF. CDR3 in DNA: TGTGCCATCAGAACAGGGGTTGTTAACTATGGCTACACCTTC.

This clonotype has a handful of counts. The chain uses TRBV20-1 and TRBJ1-1; D unclear. The CDR3 loop spans 11 amino acids. From germline, CDR1 is DFQATT and CDR2 SNEGSKA (reference sequence). Trimming took 5 bases from V and 2 from J, leaving 6 bases between them. This CDR3 reads CSAGGNTEAFF. CDR3 DNA: TGCAGTGCTGGTGGTAACACTGAAGCTTTCTTT.

This clonotype was counted ten times or more. The chain links TRBV20-1 to TRBJ2-5; weak D call: TRBD1 (5 bases). The germline V and J ends were trimmed by 3 bases and 7 bases, with 12 bases remaining between them. The CDR3 is made up of 12 amino acids. Germline V gene sequence: CDR1 DFQATT, CDR2 SNEGSKA (reference sequence). The CDR3 protein is CSARGLLRTQYF. The CDR3 bases are TGCAGTGCTAGGGGGCTCCTTAGGACCCAGTACTTC.

This clonotype was seen ten or more times. This chain connects TRBV11-2 to TRBJ1-3; 8 bases are a match to TRBD1. Per the germline V gene, CDR1 is SGHAT and CDR2 is FQNNGV. The CDR3 totals 16 residues. The J segment lost 0 bases and the V segment lost 5 bases, leaving 6 bases of the junction unmatched. This CDR3 reads CASSAPDRDSGNTIYF. DNA of the CDR3: TGTGCCAGCAGCGCCCCGGACAGGGACTCTGGAAACACCATATATTTT. Full variable domain (rest looked up from reference TRBV11-2 and TRBJ1-3): EAGVAQSPRYKIIEKRQSVAFWCNPISGHATLYWYQQILGQGPKLLIQFQNNGVVDDSQLPKDRFSAERLKGVDSTLKIQPAKLEDSAVYLCASSAPDRDSGNTIYFGEGSWLTVV.

This clonotype was detected ten times or more. This rearrangement joins TRBV20-1 to TRBJ2-7, with 11 nucleotides matching TRBD2. Germline assignment: CDR1 DFQATT and CDR2 SNEGSKA (reference sequence). The V gene end was trimmed by 1 base and the J gene end by 3 bases; junction bases not matched to a gene: 2. CDR3 length equals 14 residues. The CDR3 reads CSARGLAGIYEQYF. CDR3 in DNA: TGCAGTGCTAGAGGACTAGCGGGAATCTACGAGCAGTACTTC.

J is TRBJ2-5 and V is TRBV5-1; D remains unclear. V gave up 4 bases and J gave up 2 bases, with 6 bases separating them. The CDR3 loop spans 12 amino acids. The germline gives CDR1 SGHRS, CDR2 YFSETQ. In DNA, the CDR3 is TGCGCCAGCAGCGCACAACAAGAGACCCAGTACTTC. This gives the protein CASSAQQETQYF.

The gene calls are TRBV11-2 and TRBJ2-6; the match to TRBD2 covers 12 bases. V was pared by 5 bases and J by 0 bases, with 8 bases of the junction left unmatched. This CDR3 has 19 amino acids. The germline V gene has CDR1 SGHAT and CDR2 FQNNGV. The CDR3 loop reads CASSIRTSGAPSGANVLTF. The CDR3 DNA reads as TGTGCCAGCAGCATAAGGACTAGCGGGGCCCCCTCTGGGGCCAACGTCCTGACTTTC.

This clonotype was seen more than once but under ten times. The CDR3 spells CASSNTGGIAGTDTQYF. As DNA, the CDR3 is TGTGCCAGCAGTAATACGGGGGGCATCGCTGGCACAGATACGCAGTATTTT. The V gene is TRBV7-2, the J gene TRBJ2-3; weak D call: TRBD2 (7 bases). The germline V gene encodes CDR1 SGHTA and CDR2 FQGNSA. Deletions cut 6 bases from V and 1 base from J, with 20 bases between. The CDR3 length is 17 residues. The full variable domain, completed using reference TRBV7-2 and TRBJ2-3, is GAGVSQSPSNKVTEKGKDVELRCDPISGHTALYWYRQSLGQGLEFLIYFQGNSAPDKSGLPSDRFSAERTGGSVSTLTIQRTQQEDSAVYLCASSNTGGIAGTDTQYFGPGTRLTVL.